This TCR beta chain derives from a study of OX40 agonist ivuxolimab in advanced cancers. Study outcomes and limitations: The authors did not determine the antigen specificity of the expanded peripheral T cells.

V was cut by 6 bases and J by 0 bases, with 6 bases left in between. This CDR3 comprises 14 residues. The germline V gene encodes CDR1 MDHEN and CDR2 SYDVKM. Sequencing used immunoSEQ multiplex PCR; TCRdb keeps in-frame clones, though not all of them. This table has 60,000 to 90,000 clones, 80% to 90% appearing once. Concerning this clone: What it recognizes is unknown.

The receptor comes from an adult with an advanced solid tumor such as melanoma, head and neck, liver or kidney cancer. This chain links TRBV28 with TRBJ2-6; D gene unclear. Sequenced material: CD4+ or CD8+ T cells sorted from blood, taken in a trial of the OX40 agonist ivuxolimab. This CDR3 is CASRISSGANVLTF. Here the CDR3 DNA reads TGTGCCAGCAGGATTAGCTCTGGGGCCAACGTCCTGACTTTC.